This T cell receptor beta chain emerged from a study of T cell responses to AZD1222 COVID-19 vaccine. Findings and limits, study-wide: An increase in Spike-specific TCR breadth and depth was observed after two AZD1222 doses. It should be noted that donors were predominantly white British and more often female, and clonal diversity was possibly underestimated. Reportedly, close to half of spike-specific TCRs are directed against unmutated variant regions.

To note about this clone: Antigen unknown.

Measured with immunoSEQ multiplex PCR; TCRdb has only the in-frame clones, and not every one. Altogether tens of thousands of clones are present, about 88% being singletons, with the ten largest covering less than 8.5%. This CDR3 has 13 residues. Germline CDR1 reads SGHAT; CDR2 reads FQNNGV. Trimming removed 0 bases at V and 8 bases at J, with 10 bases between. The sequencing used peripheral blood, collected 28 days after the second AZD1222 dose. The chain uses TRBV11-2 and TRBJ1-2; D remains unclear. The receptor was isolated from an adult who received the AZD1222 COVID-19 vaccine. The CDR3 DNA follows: TGTGCCAGCAGCTTAGACCCATTGCGAGGCTACACCTTC. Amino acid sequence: CASSLDPLRGYTF.